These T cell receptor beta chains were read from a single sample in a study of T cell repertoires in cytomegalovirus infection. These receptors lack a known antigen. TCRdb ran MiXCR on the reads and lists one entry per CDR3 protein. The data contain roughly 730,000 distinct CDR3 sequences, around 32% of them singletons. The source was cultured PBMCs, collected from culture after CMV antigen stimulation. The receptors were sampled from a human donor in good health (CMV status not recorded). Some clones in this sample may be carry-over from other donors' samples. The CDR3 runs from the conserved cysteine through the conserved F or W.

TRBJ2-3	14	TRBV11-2	CASSSDYSTDTQYF
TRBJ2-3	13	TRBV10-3	CATDREGLDTQYF
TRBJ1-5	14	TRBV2	CASSESGRNQPQHF
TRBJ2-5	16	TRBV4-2	CASSQDYAGGKETQYF
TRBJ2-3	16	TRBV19	CASSITGPSRTDTQYF
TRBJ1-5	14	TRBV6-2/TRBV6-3	CASRPTGIGQPQHF
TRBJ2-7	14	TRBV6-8	CASSVIAGAGEQYF
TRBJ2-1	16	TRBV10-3	CAITGRASGSYNEQFF
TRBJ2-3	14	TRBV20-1	CSAILAGATDTQYF
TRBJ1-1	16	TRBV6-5	CASSRGTLGVRTEAFF
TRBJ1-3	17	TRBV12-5	CASDLTAGQLSGNTIYF
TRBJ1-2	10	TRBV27	CASRGAYMHF
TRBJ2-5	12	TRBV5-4	CASSVEWKTQYF
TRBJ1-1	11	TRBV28	CASSGYREAFF
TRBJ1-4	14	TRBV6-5	CASSFDRRPEKLFF